At least ten counts were recorded for the clone carrying this T cell receptor (beta chain). V lost 4 bases, J lost 8 bases, and 14 bases lay in between. The CDR3 is 13 amino acids. Library preparation (for TCRbeta) was performed with unique molecular identifiers. TCRdb itself ran the PCR reads through MiXCR, one entry per CDR3 protein. The sample lists approximately 490,000 distinct CDR3 sequences; 9.5% to 15% were seen once. This sample was taken from a study of T-cell reconstitution after alpha-beta-depleted transplantation in children. Sample: PBMCs from the stem cell graft donor, taken from the stem cell graft. This receptor was identified in a human donor who donated a stem cell graft to a child with combined immunodeficiency. This sequence joins TRBV12-3 or TRBV12-4 and TRBJ1-1, with D possibly being TRBD1 (5 bases). CDR3 residues: CASSYVGGGEAFF. The CDR3 bases are TGTGCCAGCAGTTACGTGGGGGGTGGCGAAGCTTTCTTT.